The clone carrying this T cell receptor beta chain was observed a few times. Its target is not known. The data originate from a study of T-cell memory formation after mild COVID-19. Study-level background: TCR clusters were largely donor specific. Study results and caveats: Mainly CM and EM harbored the contracting CD4+ clones; mainly EMRA harbored the CD8+ ones.

TCRdb used MiXCR to reprocess the 5' RACE reads, holding one entry per CDR3 protein. The sample carries about 190,000 distinct CDR3 sequences, around 18% recorded once. The J segment lost 11 bases and the V segment lost 5 bases, leaving 12 bases of the junction unmatched. Germline loops: CDR1 MNHNS, CDR2 SASEGT. The CDR3 loop spans 14 amino acids. The chain uses TRBV6-1 and TRBJ2-1; TRBD2 aligns across 7 bases. The clonotype originates from an adult woman who had mild COVID-19 (a few samples of this study predate the infection). Cell type and time point are not known. Sequenced: PBMCs or a T cell subset sorted from them (not recorded which). This CDR3 is CASSFSNGGGKQFF. CDR3 bases: TGTGCCAGCAGTTTCTCTAACGGGGGAGGGAAGCAGTTCTTC.